This T cell receptor beta chain comes out of a study of T cells in Graves' hyperthyroidism and ophthalmopathy. This clonotype has only a few counts. Researchers took RNA transcripts and amplified the TCR beta CDR3 regions from them. Primed by the HTBI set, a first-round RT-PCR was run on the TCR CDR3. TCRdb independently ran MiXCR on the multiplex PCR reads; one entry per CDR3 protein. Here the sample spans 500,000 to 800,000 distinct CDR3 sequences, 40% to 55% being singletons. The CDR3 totals 13 residues. The V segment lost 3 bases and the J segment 7 bases; nucleotides outside the gene matches: 7. CDR1 is DFQATT and CDR2 is SNEGSKA in the germline V gene (reference sequence).

Material: peripheral blood or thyroid tissue (not recorded which). The receptor comes from an adult man with Graves' disease, either hyperthyroidism or ophthalmopathy (not recorded which). The chain has TRBV20-1 and TRBJ1-2, with TRBD1 matching over 8 bases. CDR3 bases: TGCAGTGCTAGTCAAATGACAGGGGTTGGCTACACCTTC. Its translation is CSASQMTGVGYTF.